A selection of T cell receptor beta chains follows, all from one sample in a study of post-analysis software for immune sequencing data. MiXCR was run by TCRdb on the PCR reads, yielding one entry per CDR3 protein. The table shows under 650,000 distinct CDR3 sequences, with roughly 45% occurring only once. The sample taken for sequencing was blood. The receptor set was obtained from a girl aged 10 to 17 with multiple sclerosis. The CDR3 runs from the conserved cysteine through the conserved F or W. D genes are given only for firm matches. Where a row states a size, it is once, few, many or the class of an expanded clone; other rows omit it.

d_gene	abundance	v_gene	j_gene	CDR3aa	CDR3nt
TRBD2	few	TRBV12-3/TRBV12-4	TRBJ2-5	CASSSPGASGRSLQETQYF	TGTGCCAGCAGTTCCCCCGGGGCTAGCGGGAGGTCTTTACAAGAGACCCAGTACTTC
TRBD2	NA	TRBV29-1	TRBJ2-1	CSASGLAVSYNEQFF	TGCAGCGCCTCGGGGCTAGCGGTTTCCTACAATGAGCAGTTCTTC
TRBD1	NA	TRBV2	TRBJ1-5	CASSLDRGLQLQHF	TGTGCCAGCAGTCTGGACAGGGGGCTTCAGCTCCAGCATTTT
TRBD2	NA	TRBV20-1	TRBJ2-7	CSARRSGGVDNEQYF	TGCAGTGCTAGAAGAAGCGGGGGGGTTGACAACGAGCAGTACTTC
NA	NA	TRBV3-1	TRBJ1-2	CASSQDPGGVNYGYTF	TGTGCCAGCAGCCAAGATCCGGGGGGTGTCAACTATGGCTACACCTTC
NA	NA	TRBV5-1	TRBJ2-1	CASSLVSGTPYNEQFF	TGCGCCAGCAGCTTGGTATCCGGGACACCCTACAATGAGCAGTTCTTC
TRBD2	few	TRBV12-3/TRBV12-4	TRBJ2-4	CASSLSGGNIQYF	TGTGCCAGCAGCCTTTCGGGAGGGAACATTCAGTACTTC
NA	NA	TRBV2	TRBJ2-7	CASSDYPEQYF	TGTGCCAGCAGTGATTACCCCGAGCAGTACTTC
TRBD2	few	TRBV12-3/TRBV12-4	TRBJ2-1	CASSSLTSGRVDEQFF	TGTGCCAGCAGTTCTCTCACTAGCGGGAGGGTAGATGAGCAGTTCTTC
TRBD1	NA	TRBV12-3/TRBV12-4	TRBJ1-2	CASREGQLYGYTF	TGTGCCAGCAGAGAGGGACAGTTATATGGTTACACCTTC
NA	NA	TRBV3-1	TRBJ2-5	CASSQITGRGETQYF	TGTGCCAGCAGCCAAATCACAGGGCGAGGGGAGACCCAGTACTTC
NA	NA	TRBV5-1	TRBJ2-6	CASSLQGGFSGANVLTF	TGCGCCAGCAGCTTACAGGGCGGCTTCTCCGGGGCCAACGTCCTGACTTTC
NA	few	TRBV5-1	TRBJ1-2	CASSLWTNYGYTF	TGCGCCAGCAGCTTGTGGACAAACTATGGCTACACCTTC
NA	few	TRBV6-6	TRBJ2-7	CASSDRNRSYEQYF	TGTGCCAGCAGTGACAGGAACCGCTCCTACGAGCAGTACTTC
TRBD2	NA	TRBV20-1	TRBJ2-3	CSARLGLAGGMDTQYF	TGCAGTGCTAGGCTAGGACTAGCGGGAGGGATGGATACGCAGTATTTT
TRBD1	few	TRBV6-5	TRBJ1-2	CASSPQGGYHGYTF	TGTGCCAGCAGCCCCCAGGGGGGTTACCATGGCTACACCTTC
NA	few	TRBV10-3	TRBJ1-5	CAISVTGVNQPQHF	TGTGCCATCAGTGTGACAGGCGTCAATCAGCCCCAGCATTTT
NA	NA	TRBV5-1	TRBJ2-1	CASSSNELGWWFF	TGCGCCAGCAGCTCAAACGAGCTCGGATGGTGGTTCTTC
TRBD2	NA	TRBV10-3	TRBJ2-3	CAISAQGLAAPTDTQYF	TGTGCCATCAGTGCGCAGGGACTAGCGGCTCCCACAGATACGCAGTATTTT
NA	NA	TRBV12-3/TRBV12-4	TRBJ2-5	CASSSRASETQYF	TGTGCCAGCAGTTCGCGGGCTTCAGAGACCCAGTACTTC
NA	few	TRBV20-1	TRBJ1-1	CSANQGFGTEAFF	TGCAGTGCTAACCAGGGGTTTGGCACTGAAGCTTTCTTT
TRBD1	NA	TRBV20-1	TRBJ1-2	CSARVAGGVNYGYTF	TGCAGTGCTAGAGTGGCAGGGGGCGTAAACTATGGCTACACCTTC
NA	NA	TRBV9	TRBJ1-4	CASSGRDEKLFF	TGTGCCAGCAGCGGGAGAGACGAAAAACTGTTTTTT
NA	NA	TRBV6-6	TRBJ2-5	CASRVLGGTTEQYF	TGTGCCAGCAGGGTTCTCGGCGGGACAACAGAGCAGTACTTC
TRBD2	NA	TRBV7-7	TRBJ2-5	CASSRMTGGETQYF	TGTGCTAGCAGCCGTATGACGGGAGGGGAGACCCAGTACTTC
TRBD1	NA	TRBV6-2/TRBV6-3	TRBJ1-5	CASTRDWTGNQPQHF	TGTGCCAGCACCAGAGACTGGACAGGTAATCAGCCCCAGCATTTT
TRBD1	NA	TRBV2	TRBJ2-7	CASSAGTVPNEQYF	TGTGCCAGCAGTGCGGGGACAGTTCCCAACGAGCAGTACTTC
NA	NA	TRBV27	TRBJ2-1	CASSFEVQRSYNEQFF	TGTGCCAGCAGTTTTGAGGTCCAACGTTCCTACAATGAGCAGTTCTTC
TRBD2	NA	TRBV4-2	TRBJ2-1	CASSPGLAGSSYNEQFF	TGTGCCAGCAGCCCGGGACTAGCGGGAAGCTCCTACAATGAGCAGTTCTTC
NA	few	TRBV7-6	TRBJ1-2	CASSLSGPYGYTF	TGTGCCAGCAGCTTATCCGGCCCCTATGGCTACACCTTC
NA	few	TRBV7-9	TRBJ2-7	CASSEASSLASPYEQYF	TGTGCCAGCAGCGAGGCTTCTTCCTTAGCGAGTCCCTACGAGCAGTACTTC
NA	NA	TRBV20-1	TRBJ2-3	CSARAGSSTDTQYF	TGCAGTGCTAGGGCCGGTAGTAGCACAGATACGCAGTATTTT
NA	NA	TRBV29-1	TRBJ2-3	CSVGARRTDTQYF	TGCAGCGTTGGGGCCCGGCGCACAGATACGCAGTATTTT
TRBD2	NA	TRBV5-1	TRBJ2-7	CASSSPGLAGAYEQYF	TGCGCCAGCAGCTCACCGGGACTAGCGGGAGCCTACGAGCAGTACTTC
TRBD2	NA	TRBV7-9	TRBJ2-7	CASSSGLAGAGEQYF	TGTGCCAGCAGCTCGGGACTAGCGGGAGCAGGCGAGCAGTACTTC
NA	once	TRBV12-3/TRBV12-4	TRBJ2-3	CASTLPGADTQYF	TGTGCCAGCACTCTCCCCGGCGCAGATACGCAGTATTTT
NA	few	TRBV5-4	TRBJ2-3	CASSLDATDTQYF	TGTGCCAGCAGCCTGGACGCCACAGATACGCAGTATTTT
NA	NA	TRBV5-1	TRBJ2-5	CASSLGRGAPYRKYF	TGCGCCAGCAGCTTGGGCAGAGGGGCCCCCTACCGAAAGTACTTC
NA	NA	TRBV7-9	TRBJ1-2	CASSLNELGYGYTF	TGTGCCAGCAGCTTAAACGAGTTGGGTTATGGCTACACCTTC
TRBD1	NA	TRBV6-1	TRBJ1-2	CASGDRGSRRFGYTF	TGTGCCAGCGGGGACAGGGGGAGTAGAAGGTTTGGCTACACCTTC
NA	NA	TRBV29-1	TRBJ2-5	CSVASVGGPVSEQYF	TGCAGCGTCGCCAGCGTAGGCGGCCCGGTGAGTGAGCAGTACTTC
NA	few	TRBV29-1	TRBJ2-1	CSVAGLPSSYNEQFF	TGCAGCGTTGCAGGTCTCCCGAGCTCCTACAATGAGCAGTTCTTC
TRBD2	NA	TRBV6-1	TRBJ2-3	CASSTGVWLSGRESDTQYF	TGTGCCAGCAGCACAGGGGTTTGGCTTAGCGGGAGGGAGTCAGATACGCAGTATTTT
NA	NA	TRBV7-3	TRBJ1-1	CASTLGLNTEAFF	TGTGCCAGCACCCTGGGACTTAACACTGAAGCTTTCTTT
TRBD2	NA	TRBV20-1	TRBJ2-7	CSARDSGGAYEQYF	TGCAGTGCTAGAGATTCGGGGGGAGCCTACGAGCAGTACTTC
NA	few	TRBV5-1	TRBJ2-7	CASSRARGSYEQYF	TGCGCCAGCAGCCGGGCGCGAGGATCCTACGAGCAGTACTTC
TRBD2	few	TRBV7-6	TRBJ2-1	CASSLEAGGRQFF	TGTGCCAGCAGCTTAGAGGCGGGAGGCCGACAGTTCTTC
TRBD1	NA	TRBV10-3	TRBJ2-5	CAISTGEETQYF	TGTGCCATCAGTACAGGGGAAGAGACCCAGTACTTC
NA	NA	TRBV10-3	TRBJ2-7	CAISGGAGRQYEQYF	TGTGCCATCAGCGGAGGGGCAGGGCGTCAGTACGAGCAGTACTTC
NA	NA	TRBV13	TRBJ2-1	CASSFFGGNEQFF	TGTGCCAGCAGCTTTTTTGGCGGAAATGAGCAGTTCTTC
TRBD1	NA	TRBV11-2	TRBJ1-1	CASSLVSQDRDTEAFF	TGTGCCAGCAGCTTAGTCTCCCAGGACAGGGACACTGAAGCTTTCTTT
NA	NA	TRBV6-6	TRBJ2-1	CASRGRATTYNEQFF	TGTGCCAGCAGGGGGAGAGCAACCACCTACAATGAGCAGTTCTTC
TRBD1	NA	TRBV5-1	TRBJ1-1	CASSETGVINTEAFF	TGCGCCAGCAGCGAAACAGGGGTCATAAACACTGAAGCTTTCTTT
TRBD2	NA	TRBV10-3	TRBJ2-1	CAIRPSGSQCREQFF	TGTGCCATCAGACCAAGCGGGAGTCAGTGCCGGGAGCAGTTCTTC
TRBD1	NA	TRBV5-1	TRBJ1-2	CASSGRDSFNYGYTF	TGCGCCAGCAGCGGCCGGGACAGCTTTAACTATGGCTACACCTTC
TRBD2	few	TRBV29-1	TRBJ2-7	CSVAGPAREYTYEQYF	TGCAGCGTTGCCGGCCCCGCGCGGGAGTACACCTACGAGCAGTACTTC
NA	NA	TRBV7-2	TRBJ2-7	CASSRSDVSYEQYF	TGTGCCAGCAGCCGCTCGGACGTATCCTACGAGCAGTACTTC
NA	NA	TRBV10-3	TRBJ2-7	CAISMDSSYEQYF	TGTGCCATCAGTATGGACAGCTCCTACGAGCAGTACTTC